Below, 22 T cell receptor beta chains from the same sample are listed, as sequenced in a study of CD8+ T cells in alopecia areata. Treatment meaning: oral pan-JAK inhibitor, 5-10 mg twice daily. Once RNA had been extracted, it was reverse transcribed into cDNA to act as the sequencing template. Sequencing was performed with immunoSEQ multiplex PCR; in TCRdb, only in-frame clones are kept and a portion is missing. The sample has about 160,000 clones; around 59% are singletons. The specimen comprised CD4+ T cells sorted from blood, sampled at week 24, from a patient treated with tofacitinib. The receptors come from a human donor with alopecia areata.

This chain links TRBV5-4 with TRBJ1-1; D is unresolved. The CDR3 spans 13 residues. Trimming stripped 0 bases from V and 7 bases from J, with 10 bases between. Germline values: CDR1 SGHNT, CDR2 YYREEE (reference sequence). The CDR3 DNA is TGTGCCAGCAGCTTGGACGTTCGTGGTGAAGCTTTCTTT. This codes for CASSLDVRGEAFF.

A few counts support this clone. J is TRBJ1-2 and V is TRBV5-1, with 8 bases identical to TRBD1. CDR1 is SGHRS and CDR2 is YFSETQ in the germline V gene. J gave up 5 bases and V 4 bases, and 10 bases lay outside the gene matches. The CDR3 totals 15 residues. CDR3 in amino acids: CASSVDRGSTYGYTF. In DNA, the CDR3 is TGCGCCAGCAGCGTAGACAGGGGATCAACGTATGGCTACACCTTC.

This clone was detected only a few times. The chain combines TRBV29-1 with TRBJ2-1, with D perhaps TRBD1 (8 bases). CDR3 length: 15 amino acids. The ends were cut back, 8 bases at V and 2 bases at J, with 19 bases in the middle. Germline lookup yields CDR1 SQVTM and CDR2 ANQGSEA. The chain's CDR3 is CSSERGQVTYNEQFF. The CDR3 DNA is TGCAGCTCCGAGCGGGGACAGGTAACCTACAATGAGCAGTTCTTC.

The table lists this clone with a few counts. The rearrangement links TRBV21-1 to TRBJ1-5. TRBV21-1 is recorded as a pseudogene. The CDR3 length is 19 residues. The CDR3 DNA follows: TGTGCCAGCAGCAAAGGGGCCAAAGGGGAGCTAGTGGATTGTCAGCCCCAGCATTTT. Protein product: CASSKGAKGELVDCQPQHF.

The chain uses TRBV6-5 and TRBJ2-2; tentatively, D is TRBD1 or TRBD2 (5 bases each). Trimming left V 4 bases short and J 7 bases short, with 16 bases between. The CDR3 length is 15 residues. Per germline, CDR1 MNHEY and CDR2 SVGAGI. CDR3 DNA: TGTGCCAGCAGTTTAGGAGGACAAACGGTCGGGGAGCTGTTTTTT. It encodes CASSLGGQTVGELFF.

This chain joins TRBV30 and TRBJ1-6; 7 bases agree with TRBD1. The germline CDR1 and CDR2 sequences are GTSNPN and SVGIG (reference sequence). The CDR3 runs 15 residues. Unmatched junction bases numbered 9, after V lost 3 bases and J lost 7 bases. DNA of the CDR3: TGTGCCTGGAGCGCCCTCGACAGGGAGAATTCACCCCTCCACTTT. Translation: CAWSALDRENSPLHF.

The chain has TRBV6-5 and TRBJ2-6; the D gene could be TRBD1 or TRBD2 (5 bases each). V was pared by 2 bases and J by 0 bases, with 8 bases between. The CDR3 is 16 amino acids. Germline V CDR1 and CDR2: MNHEY, SVGAGI. CDR3 region: CASSYEGSSGANVLTF. The CDR3 DNA follows: TGTGCCAGCAGTTACGAGGGGAGCTCTGGGGCCAACGTCCTGACTTTC.

The chain employs TRBV6-5 and TRBJ1-1, with 7 bases aligning to TRBD1. Trimming removed 7 bases from V and 4 bases from J; junction bases left unmatched: 9. CDR3 size: 14 residues. The germline gives CDR1 MNHEY, CDR2 SVGAGI. The CDR3 DNA reads as TGTGCCAGCAATACGAGACAGGGCCTCACTGAAGCTTTCTTT. It yields the protein CASNTRQGLTEAFF.

This rearrangement joins TRBV11-3 to TRBJ2-7; D not resolved. This CDR3 has 13 amino acids. The V end was cut by 10 bases, the J end by 2 bases, with 15 bases between. Germline assignment: CDR1 SGHNT and CDR2 YENEEA. The chain's CDR3 is CATQRESTYEQYF. The CDR3 DNA reads TGTGCCACCCAGAGAGAGAGCACCTACGAGCAGTACTTC.

The chain employs TRBV4-1 and TRBJ1-2; D is unclear. Per germline, CDR1 MGHRA and CDR2 YSYEKL. The CDR3 consists of 17 residues. The V gene lost 1 base and the J gene lost 0 bases, with 15 bases spanning the gap. CDR3 in amino acids: CASSQGGSGQANYGYTF. The CDR3 bases are TGCGCCAGCAGCCAAGGAGGATCGGGCCAAGCTAACTATGGCTACACCTTC.

The chain uses TRBV6-1 and TRBJ1-2; 7 nucleotides match TRBD1. The CDR3 totals 14 residues. Trimming at V came to 5 bases and at J to 3 bases, leaving 6 bases not matched to a gene. Per germline, CDR1 MNHNS and CDR2 SASEGT. CDR3 sequence reads: CASSPPGTDYGYTF. In DNA, the CDR3 is TGTGCCAGCAGTCCTCCCGGGACAGACTATGGCTACACCTTC.

The V and J genes are TRBV29-1 and TRBJ2-5; TRBD1 agrees at 7 bases. The length of the CDR3 is 13 residues. Germline V gives CDR1 SQVTM, CDR2 ANQGSEA. Trimming removed 7 bases from V and 5 bases from J; junction bases left unmatched: 10. CDR3 coding DNA: TGCAGCGCCGGCGACAGGGCAGGGGAGACCCAGTACTTC. It translates to CSAGDRAGETQYF.

The rearrangement links TRBV5-1 to TRBJ2-3, with unresolved D. This CDR3 is built from 16 residues. Trimming removed 6 bases at V and 4 bases at J, with 21 bases between. Germline V lookup: CDR1 SGHRS, CDR2 YFSETQ. The CDR3: CASTYSPDPLPDTQYF. CDR3 in DNA: TGCGCCAGCACCTACTCACCGGACCCTCTCCCAGATACGCAGTATTTT.

The chain has TRBV13 and TRBJ2-5; 10 positions agree with TRBD2. Germline assignment: CDR1 PRHDT and CDR2 FYEKMQ (reference sequence). The CDR3 runs to 19 residues. The V and J ends lost 5 bases and 1 base, in that order; junction bases with no gene match: 16. The CDR3 region is CASSASSLAGSRGQETQYF. The CDR3 nucleotides are TGTGCCAGCAGCGCCTCCTCACTAGCGGGGTCAAGGGGCCAAGAGACCCAGTACTTC.

The rearrangement uses TRBV7-2 and TRBJ2-5, with D perhaps matching TRBD2 (5 bases). The CDR3 is 14 residues long. The germline CDR1 and CDR2 sequences are SGHTA and FQGNSA. V gave up 2 bases and J gave up 5 bases, with 12 bases separating them. CDR3 sequence reads: CASSLSGILETQYF. In DNA, the CDR3 is TGTGCCAGCAGCTTATCGGGGATTCTGGAGACCCAGTACTTC.

This chain connects TRBV10-2 to TRBJ1-6; no clear D gene. The CDR3 has 12 residues. The germline V gene has CDR1 WSHSY and CDR2 SAAADI. The V and J ends lost 6 bases and 5 bases respectively, with 5 bases between them. CDR3 sequence: CASRGNNSPLHF. In DNA, the CDR3 is TGCGCCAGCAGGGGAAATAATTCACCCCTCCACTTT.

This clone has only a few counts. This chain connects TRBV7-9 to TRBJ1-4; D unresolved. V was cut by 2 bases and J by 6 bases, with 10 bases left in between. The CDR3 has 14 residues. CDR1 SEHNR and CDR2 FQNEAQ come from the germline V gene (reference sequence). The CDR3 loop reads CASSLRQADEKLFF. The CDR3 DNA is TGTGCCAGCAGCTTAAGGCAGGCGGATGAAAAACTGTTTTTT. The full variable domain, with the rest looked up from reference TRBV7-9 and TRBJ1-4, is DTGVSQNPRHKITKRGQNVTFRCDPISEHNRLYWYRQTLGQGPEFLTYFQNEAQLEKSRLLSDRFSAERPKGSFSTLEIQRTEQGDSAMYLCASSLRQADEKLFFGSGTQLSVL.

The V and J genes are TRBV7-9 and TRBJ2-2, with D possibly TRBD1 on 5 matching bases. Trimming removed 5 bases from V and 4 bases from J, with 8 bases in between. CDR3 length: 13 residues. Germline-derived CDR1 and CDR2 are SEHNR and FQNEAQ (reference sequence). Here the CDR3 reads CASSEGVTGELFF. The CDR3 DNA follows: TGTGCCAGCAGCGAAGGGGTCACCGGGGAGCTGTTTTTT. Together with reference TRBV7-9 and TRBJ2-2, the CDR3 gives the full variable domain: DTGVSQNPRHKITKRGQNVTFRCDPISEHNRLYWYRQTLGQGPEFLTYFQNEAQLEKSRLLSDRFSAERPKGSFSTLEIQRTEQGDSAMYLCASSEGVTGELFFGEGSRLTVL.

This rearrangement joins TRBV19 to TRBJ2-5; 8 bases align to TRBD1. The germline CDR1 and CDR2 sequences are LNHDA and SQIVND (reference sequence). With 10 bases clipped from V and 1 base from J, the junction kept 5 bases outside the gene matches. CDR3 size: 13 residues. The CDR3 region is CATKDRAQETQYF. CDR3 nucleotides: TGTGCCACCAAGGACAGGGCCCAAGAGACCCAGTACTTC. Full variable domain (rest looked up from reference TRBV19 and TRBJ2-5): DGGITQSPKYLFRKEGQNVTLSCEQNLNHDAMYWYRQDPGQGLRLIYYSQIVNDFQKGDIAEGYSVSREKKESFPLTVTSAQKNPTAFYLCATKDRAQETQYFGPGTRLLVL.

The gene calls are TRBV11-2 and TRBJ1-6; 7 positions agree with TRBD1. Looked up from germline, CDR1 is SGHAT and CDR2 is FQNNGV. The CDR3 is made up of 12 amino acids. The junction had 2 bases not matched to a gene; V was cut back by 5 bases and J by 10 bases. The CDR3 DNA is TGTGCCAGCAGCCGACAGGGATCACCCCTCCACTTT. It translates to CASSRQGSPLHF.

The V call is TRBV19, the J call TRBJ2-7, with D perhaps TRBD2 (6 bases). In germline, CDR1 is LNHDA, CDR2 SQIVND (reference sequence). The CDR3 runs 12 residues. The V end lost 6 bases, the J end lost 10 bases, and 16 bases lay between the germline ends. The CDR3 loop reads CASSSFGGRQYF. As DNA, the CDR3 is TGTGCCAGTAGCTCCTTCGGGGGAAGACAGTACTTC.

The CDR3 nucleotides read TGCAGCGTTGCGGTCTTTAATCAGCCCCAGCATTTT. Its translation: CSVAVFNQPQHF. The chain recombines TRBV29-1 with TRBJ1-5, with D hard to call. The CDR3 consists of 12 residues. CDR1 is SQVTM and CDR2 is ANQGSEA in the germline V gene. V was cut by 4 bases and J by 4 bases, with 8 bases left in between.